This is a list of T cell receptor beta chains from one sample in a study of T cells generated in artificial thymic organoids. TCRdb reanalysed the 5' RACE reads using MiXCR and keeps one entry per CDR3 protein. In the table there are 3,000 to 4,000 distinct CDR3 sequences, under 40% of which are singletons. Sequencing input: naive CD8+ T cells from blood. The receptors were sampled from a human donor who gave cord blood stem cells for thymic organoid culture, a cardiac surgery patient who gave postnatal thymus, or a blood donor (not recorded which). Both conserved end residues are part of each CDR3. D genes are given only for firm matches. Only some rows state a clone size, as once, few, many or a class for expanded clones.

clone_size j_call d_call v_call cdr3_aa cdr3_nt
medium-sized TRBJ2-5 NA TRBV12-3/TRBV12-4 CAGGPHPQETQYF TGTGCCGGGGGCCCCCACCCACAAGAGACCCAGTACTTC
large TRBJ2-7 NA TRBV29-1 CSVILDSPYEQYF TGCAGCGTTATCCTCGACAGCCCCTACGAGCAGTACTTC
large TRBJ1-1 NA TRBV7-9 CAVGAAQNTEAFF TGTGCCGTTGGGGCAGCTCAGAACACTGAAGCTTTCTTT
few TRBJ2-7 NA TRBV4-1 CASSQEAKGRDEQYF TGCGCCAGCAGCCAAGAGGCGAAGGGTCGCGACGAGCAGTACTTC
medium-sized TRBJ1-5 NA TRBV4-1 CASSQAFPGSQPQHF TGCGCCAGCAGCCAAGCCTTCCCAGGCAGTCAGCCCCAGCATTTT
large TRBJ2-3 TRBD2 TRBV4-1 CASSQEALAEDTQYF TGCGCCAGCAGCCAAGAGGCACTAGCGGAAGATACGCAGTATTTT
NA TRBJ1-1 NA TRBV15 CATSSRGGTTEAFF TGTGCCACCAGCAGTCGAGGGGGGACCACTGAAGCTTTCTTT
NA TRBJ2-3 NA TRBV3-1 CASSRVWVVGSEILTSTDTQYF TGTGCCAGCAGCCGAGTGTGGGTAGTGGGGTCCGAGATTCTTACTAGCACAGATACGCAGTATTTT
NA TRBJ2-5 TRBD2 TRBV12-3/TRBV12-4 CASSFRGSRETQYF TGTGCCAGCAGTTTCCGCGGGAGTAGGGAGACCCAGTACTTC
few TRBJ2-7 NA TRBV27 CASSLPNSYEQYF TGTGCCAGCAGTTTACCCAACAGCTACGAGCAGTACTTC
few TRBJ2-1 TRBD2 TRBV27 CASSYASGNNEQFF TGTGCCAGCAGTTATGCTAGCGGGAACAATGAGCAGTTCTTC
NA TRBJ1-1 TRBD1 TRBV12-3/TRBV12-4 CASNPTGFNTEAFF TGTGCCAGCAACCCGACAGGGTTTAACACTGAAGCTTTCTTT
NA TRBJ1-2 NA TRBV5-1 CASRGYEGQPTNYGYTF TGCGCCAGCAGGGGTTATGAAGGCCAGCCTACTAACTATGGCTACACCTTC
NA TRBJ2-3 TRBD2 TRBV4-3 CASSQDWLAGGLVDTQYF TGCGCCAGCAGCCAAGATTGGTTGGCGGGGGGGCTGGTAGATACGCAGTATTTT
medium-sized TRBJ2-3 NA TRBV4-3 CASSQGFSGSSTDTQYF TGCGCCAGCAGCCAAGGTTTCAGCGGGTCTAGCACAGATACGCAGTATTTT
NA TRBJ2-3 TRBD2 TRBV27 CASSYLLAGGPGDTQYF TGTGCCAGCAGTTATCTTTTGGCGGGAGGGCCGGGCGATACGCAGTATTTT
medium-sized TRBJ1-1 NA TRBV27 CASSLGVRGNTEAFF TGTGCCAGCAGTTTAGGAGTGAGGGGGAACACTGAAGCTTTCTTT
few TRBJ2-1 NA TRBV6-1 CASSEFPVAASYNEQFF TGTGCCAGCAGTGAGTTTCCGGTAGCGGCCTCCTACAATGAGCAGTTCTTC
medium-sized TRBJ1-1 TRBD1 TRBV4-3 CASSQAGTANTEAFF TGCGCCAGCAGCCAAGCAGGGACAGCGAACACTGAAGCTTTCTTT
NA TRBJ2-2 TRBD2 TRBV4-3 CASSQDLLAGGRTGELFF TGCGCCAGCAGCCAAGATCTACTAGCGGGGGGGCGGACCGGGGAGCTGTTTTTT
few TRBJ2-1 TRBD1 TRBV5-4 CASKERGPYNEQFF TGTGCCAGCAAAGAAAGGGGGCCCTACAATGAGCAGTTCTTC
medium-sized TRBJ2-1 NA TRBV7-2 CASSLVQRLSSYNEQFF TGTGCCAGCAGCTTAGTGCAGCGGCTGAGCTCCTACAATGAGCAGTTCTTC
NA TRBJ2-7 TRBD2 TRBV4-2 CASSPPRLAGGSYEQYF TGTGCCAGCAGCCCACCGCGACTAGCGGGGGGGTCCTACGAGCAGTACTTC
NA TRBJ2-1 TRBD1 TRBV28 CASSFLGTGYNEQFF TGTGCCAGCAGTTTCCTCGGGACAGGTTACAATGAGCAGTTCTTC
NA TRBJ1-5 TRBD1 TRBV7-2 CAGSATDRVNQPQHF TGTGCCGGCAGCGCAACCGACAGGGTGAATCAGCCCCAGCATTTT
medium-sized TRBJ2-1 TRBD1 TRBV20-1 CSARDGNRGSNEQFF TGCAGTGCTAGAGACGGAAACAGGGGGTCTAATGAGCAGTTCTTC
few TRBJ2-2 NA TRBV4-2 CASSSTGELFF TGTGCCAGCAGCTCTACCGGGGAGCTGTTTTTT
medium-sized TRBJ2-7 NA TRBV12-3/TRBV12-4 CASGPTIGGALGGEQYF TGTGCCAGCGGACCCACGATTGGGGGGGCCCTCGGGGGCGAGCAGTACTTC
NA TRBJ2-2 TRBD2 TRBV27 CASSFLRLAGESPGELFF TGTGCCAGCAGTTTCCTCAGACTAGCGGGAGAATCCCCCGGGGAGCTGTTTTTT
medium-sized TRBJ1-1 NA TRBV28 CASTLAPGAEAFF TGTGCCAGCACCCTTGCCCCGGGGGCAGAAGCTTTCTTT
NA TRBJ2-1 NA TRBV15 CATSREVPYNEQFF TGTGCCACCAGCAGAGAAGTCCCTTACAATGAGCAGTTCTTC
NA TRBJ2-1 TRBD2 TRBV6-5 CASSPLSGGIYNEQFF TGTGCCAGCAGCCCCCTCAGCGGGGGGATATACAATGAGCAGTTCTTC
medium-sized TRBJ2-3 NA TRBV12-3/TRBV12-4 CASSLNLPPDTQYF TGTGCCAGCAGTTTAAACCTCCCCCCAGATACGCAGTATTTT
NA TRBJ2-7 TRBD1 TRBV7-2 CASSLVLRGLIEQYF TGTGCCAGCAGCTTAGTGCTCAGGGGGCTAATTGAGCAGTACTTC
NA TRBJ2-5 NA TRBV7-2 CASAFPGHRETQYF TGTGCCAGCGCTTTCCCGGGACACAGGGAGACCCAGTACTTC
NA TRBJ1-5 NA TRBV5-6 CASSLGVVAGNQPQHF TGTGCCAGCAGCTTGGGTGTGGTTGCGGGCAATCAGCCCCAGCATTTT
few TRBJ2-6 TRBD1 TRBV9 CASSVSPGQASSGANVLTF TGTGCCAGCAGCGTTTCCCCGGGACAGGCTTCCTCTGGGGCCAACGTCCTGACTTTC
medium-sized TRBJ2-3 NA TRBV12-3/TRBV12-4 CASSLDTTSLTDTQYF TGTGCCAGCAGTTTAGATACTACTAGCCTCACAGATACGCAGTATTTT
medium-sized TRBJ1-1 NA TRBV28 CATVLLNTEAFF TGTGCCACCGTACTATTGAACACTGAAGCTTTCTTT
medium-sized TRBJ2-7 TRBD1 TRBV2 CASSEGQGVSYEQYF TGTGCCAGCAGTGAAGGGCAGGGGGTCTCCTACGAGCAGTACTTC
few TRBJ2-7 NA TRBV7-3 CASSSARGHEQYF TGTGCCAGCAGCTCCGCCAGGGGCCACGAGCAGTACTTC
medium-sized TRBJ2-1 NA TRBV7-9 CASSYPFEQFF TGTGCCAGCAGCTACCCCTTTGAGCAGTTCTTC
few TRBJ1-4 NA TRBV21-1 CASSKGGSNEKLFF TGTGCCAGCAGCAAAGGGGGGTCTAATGAAAAACTGTTTTTT
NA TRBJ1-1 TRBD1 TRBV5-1 CASSGMLQGMNTEAFF TGCGCCAGCAGCGGGATGCTACAGGGGATGAACACTGAAGCTTTCTTT
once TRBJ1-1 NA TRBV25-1 CASSWGSMNTEAFF TGTGCCAGCAGTTGGGGAAGCATGAACACTGAAGCTTTCTTT
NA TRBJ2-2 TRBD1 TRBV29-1 CSVSGGPTGELFF TGCAGCGTATCAGGGGGACCCACCGGGGAGCTGTTTTTT
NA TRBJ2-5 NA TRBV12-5 CASAPRVQETQYF TGTGCTAGTGCCCCAAGGGTTCAAGAGACCCAGTACTTC
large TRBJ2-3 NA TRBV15 CATSSRTSTDTQYF TGTGCCACTTCGTCCAGAACTAGCACAGATACGCAGTATTTT
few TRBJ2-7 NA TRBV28 CASSPLSSYEQYF TGTGCCAGCAGCCCTTTGAGCTCCTACGAGCAGTACTTC
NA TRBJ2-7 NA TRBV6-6 CASSYSIFYEQYF TGTGCCAGCAGTTACTCGATTTTTTACGAGCAGTACTTC
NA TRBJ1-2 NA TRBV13 CASSMGLGNGYTF TGTGCCAGCAGCATGGGACTGGGAAATGGCTACACCTTC
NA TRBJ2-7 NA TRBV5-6 CASSHTYGSYEQYF TGTGCCAGCAGCCATACATACGGCTCCTACGAGCAGTACTTC
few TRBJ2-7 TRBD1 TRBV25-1 CASRGQATYEQYF TGTGCCTCCCGTGGACAGGCTACCTACGAGCAGTACTTC